This T cell receptor (beta chain) was captured in a study of T cells in Graves' hyperthyroidism and ophthalmopathy. Turning to the study itself: The initial diagnosis was the point when peripheral blood was collected, ahead of any treatment.

Study-wide points: Ophthalmopathy was model-predicted a median about 6.9 months pre-onset. Most expanded thyroid clonotypes above 0.001 recurred in blood.

This clonotype was counted at least ten times. Its antigen is as yet unknown. The CDR3 runs to 17 residues. The germline V gene has CDR1 SEHNR and CDR2 FQNEAQ (reference sequence). V shed 5 bases and J shed 7 bases, with 26 bases lying between them. The TCR beta CDR3 regions underwent amplification using RNA transcripts as the source. In the first-round RT-PCR of the TCR CDR3, the HTBI primer set was used. Via MiXCR, TCRdb re-called the multiplex PCR reads, giving one row per CDR3 protein. Of 200,000 to 300,000 distinct CDR3 sequences listed, about a sixth were seen once; the top ten hold 28%. V usage is TRBV7-9 and J usage is TRBJ1-2, with no clear D. The sample taken for sequencing was blood. This receptor was identified in a woman aged 18 to 35 with Graves' ophthalmopathy. The CDR3 loop reads CASSNSGFGPSARGYTF. DNA for the CDR3: TGTGCCAGCAGCAATTCAGGTTTTGGACCCTCAGCACGTGGCTACACCTTC.